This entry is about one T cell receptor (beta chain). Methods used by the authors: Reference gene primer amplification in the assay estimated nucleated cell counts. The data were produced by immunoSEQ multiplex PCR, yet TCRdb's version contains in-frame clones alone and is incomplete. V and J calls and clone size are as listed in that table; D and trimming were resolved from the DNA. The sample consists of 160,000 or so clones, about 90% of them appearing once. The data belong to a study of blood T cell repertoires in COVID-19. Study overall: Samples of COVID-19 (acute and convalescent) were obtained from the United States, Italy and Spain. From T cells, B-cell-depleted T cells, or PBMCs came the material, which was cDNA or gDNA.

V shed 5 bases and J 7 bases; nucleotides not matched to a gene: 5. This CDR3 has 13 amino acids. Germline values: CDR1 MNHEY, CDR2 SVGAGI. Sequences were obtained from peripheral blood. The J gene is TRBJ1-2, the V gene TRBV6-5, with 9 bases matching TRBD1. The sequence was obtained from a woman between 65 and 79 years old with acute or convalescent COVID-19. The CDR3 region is CASSPGTGFGYTF. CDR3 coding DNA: TGTGCCAGCAGTCCCGGGACAGGGTTTGGCTACACCTTC.